This entry lists 9 T cell receptor beta chains sequenced from one sample in a study of blood T cells in healthy people across ages. Alongside a J-beta primer mix, a sample-barcoded 5' primer served in a second PCR lasting about 7 to 11 cycles. Using its own MiXCR run on the 5' RACE reads, TCRdb lists one record per CDR3 protein. In the table there are 1,800,000 or so distinct CDR3 sequences, 39% of which are singletons. Sequenced: blood. All receptors derive from a human donor in good health.

V gene TRBV5-5 combines with J gene TRBJ2-5, with TRBD2 matching 13 bases. Germline V gene sequence: CDR1 SGHKS, CDR2 YYEKEE (reference sequence). J was trimmed by 3 bases and V by 4 bases; bases with no gene match: 3. This CDR3 has 15 residues. The CDR3 DNA sequence: TGTGCCAGCAGCCTACTAGCGGGGGGGAAAGAGACCCAGTACTTC. It yields the protein CASSLLAGGKETQYF.

The chain employs TRBV27 and TRBJ2-4, with D tentatively TRBD1 or TRBD2 (5 bases each). The DNA end favors TRBJ2-7, so the J call may be wrong. Germline values: CDR1 MNHEY, CDR2 SMNVEV (reference sequence). The CDR3 sequence is 15 residues long. CDR3 DNA sequence: TGTGCCAGCAGGGGCCCGGGACGGACCTCCTACGAGCAGTACTTC. Amino acid sequence: CASRGPGRTSYEQYF.

The gene calls are TRBV29-1 and TRBJ2-1, with D possibly called TRBD1 or TRBD2 (5 bases each). Trimming cost V 3 bases and J 8 bases, with 11 bases left between them. The CDR3 has 12 amino acids. Germline V gives CDR1 SQVTM, CDR2 ANQGSEA. CDR3 nucleotides: TGCAGCGTTGAGCGTCGGGGCTATGAGCAGTTCTTC. Amino acids: CSVERRGYEQFF.

This clonotype has only a few counts. The chain joins TRBV6-2 or TRBV6-3 to TRBJ1-5; D not resolved. With 3 bases removed from V and 5 bases from J, the gap between germline ends came to 11 bases. Germline lookup yields CDR1 MNHEY and CDR2 SVGEGT. The CDR3 extends over 14 amino acids. The CDR3 nucleotides read TGTGCCAGCAGTTATATCCCCCCGCATCAGCCCCAGCATTTT. It translates to CASSYIPPHQPQHF.

This clonotype occurred a few times. A read error may produce the germline difference seen at one junction end. CDR3 loop: CASSLGVISGYTF. The CDR3 coding sequence is TGTGCCAGCAGTTTAGGGGTCATCAGCGGCTACACCTTC. The genes are TRBV7-9 and TRBJ1-2, with D maybe TRBD1 (5 bases). The germline gives CDR1 SEHNR, CDR2 FQNEAQ (reference sequence). The CDR3 totals 13 residues.

This clonotype has a handful of counts. This sequence joins TRBV7-2 and TRBJ2-4; possible D gene TRBD2, 6 bases. Germline CDR1 and CDR2: SGHTA and FQGNSA. Trimming took off 1 base at V and 3 bases at J, with 25 bases between the two ends. CDR3 length: 20 amino acids. The chain's CDR3 is CASSLDRRFAVGGGKNIQYF. The CDR3 DNA follows: TGTGCCAGCAGCTTAGATCGTCGGTTCGCAGTGGGGGGTGGCAAAAACATTCAGTACTTC.

This clonotype was detected a few times. The chain uses TRBV9 and TRBJ1-2, with D perhaps matching TRBD1 (5 bases). The CDR3 sequence is 15 residues long. Per the germline V gene, CDR1 is SGDLS and CDR2 is YYNGEE. The V end lost 4 bases, the J end lost 6 bases, and 19 bases lay between the germline ends. The CDR3 loop is CASSLAGAGYDGYTF. Here the CDR3 DNA reads TGTGCCAGCAGCCTAGCCGGGGCAGGGTATGATGGCTACACCTTC. Full variable domain (remainder filled in from reference TRBV9 and TRBJ1-2): DSGVTQTPKHLITATGQRVTLRCSPRSGDLSVYWYQQSLDQGLQFLIQYYNGEERAKGNILERFSAQQFPDLHSELNLSSLELGDSALYFCASSLAGAGYDGYTFGSGTRLTVV.

V and J are TRBV29-1 and TRBJ1-2; D is undetermined. Germline V lookup: CDR1 SQVTM, CDR2 ANQGSEA. The CDR3 is 15 residues long. V was shortened by 5 bases and J by 0 bases, with 16 bases between the two germline ends. The CDR3 DNA is TGCAGCGTTAGTCTCTCGGGCGGAGCTAACTATGGCTACACCTTC. This codes for CSVSLSGGANYGYTF.

About this clonotype itself: Since a much larger clone is just one base distant, this may be a read error. The chain joins TRBV29-1 to TRBJ2-3; D not resolved. Trimming removed 4 bases at V and 0 bases at J, with 11 bases between. Germline loops: CDR1 SQVTM, CDR2 ANQGSEA. CDR3 length equals 14 residues. CDR3 nucleotide sequence: TGCAGCGTTGCACTCACTGTAAGCACAGATACGCAGTATTTT. It encodes CSVALTVSTDTQYF.